The rows below give T cell receptor beta chains drawn from one sample of a study of cytomegalovirus exposure and HLA in healthy donors. Libraries were prepared by immunoSEQ multiplex PCR; TCRdb keeps only in-frame clonotypes and omits some of them. The sample has approximately 90,000 clones, roughly 79% seen once. The sequenced sample was PBMCs. The receptors stem from a male donor in good health and CMV-seronegative. Both conserved end residues are part of each CDR3. The order of the fields is V gene, D gene, CDR3 protein. The D gene is left open where the match is weak.

TRBV7-9 - CASSSKAGPNTGELFF
TRBV6-1 TRBD1 CASSNGQGRTGELFF
TRBV19 - CASSRKGDYNQPQHF
TRBV30 TRBD2 CAWRRSGYTDTQYF
TRBV28 - CASSRQQGFYEQYF
TRBV7-9 - CASSLRGSNEKLFF
TRBV7-7 TRBD1 CASSMGQGYEQYF
TRBV28 TRBD1 CASSSDRGLYEQYF
TRBV4-1 TRBD2 CASSQDAGGTDTQYF
TRBV7-6 TRBD1 CASSPRDRATYEQYF
TRBV29-1 - CSVLLATYEQYF
TRBV2 - CASSENREGYTF
TRBV19 TRBD1 CASSKDRVRGYTF
TRBV4-3 - CASSQDLGAPRGYTF
TRBV19 - CASSIRSGSGNTIYF
TRBV27 TRBD1 CASSLSIWRTGEGEQYF
TRBV27 TRBD1 CASRPADRVTNYGYTF
TRBV4-3 TRBD1 CASSQEGGPYGYTF
TRBV5-6 TRBD1 CASSLVDRVGNTIYF
TRBV2 TRBD1 CASKTSGTGTYEQYF
TRBV13 TRBD1 CASSLGRGDRGNTEAFF
TRBV7-2 - CASSPTGYSGNTIYF
TRBV5-4 - CASSIGTYDEQYF
TRBV19 - CASSIEEITGSEAFF
TRBV9 TRBD2 CASSVSSGQETQYF
TRBV27 TRBD1 CASSSSGGRELFF
TRBV27 - CASSLGPNTDTQYF
TRBV6-6 - CASSYSIDSNYGYTF
TRBV5-4 TRBD1 CASSFNRGSSYEQYF
TRBV29-1 TRBD1 CSVAAGTGGYEQYF
TRBV7-2 TRBD2 CASSLALSSGGARLNTQYF
TRBV27 TRBD1 CASSFANRGRDEQYF
TRBV5-5 TRBD1 CASSRAGGGYTF
TRBV6-7 - CASSSPWRQIYEQYF
TRBV7-2 TRBD2 CASSLGPTSSETQYF
TRBV6-5 TRBD1 CASSYRQGGNQPQHF
TRBV9 TRBD2 CASSAKGGGPQETQYF
TRBV28 - CASSLSTRGDGYTF
TRBV5-6 - CASSWGHFSGANVLTF
TRBV7-9 TRBD1 CASSSLGQALSTDTQYF
TRBV6-5 TRBD1 CASSPGQGVDYGYTF